This T cell receptor beta chain was obtained from a study of human T cells and chemical hapten exposure. Study-wide background: Diphenylcyclopropenone was applied weekly to patients' scalps across the roughly 23-week study.

TCRdb recomputed calls from the RACE reads with MiXCR, one row per CDR3 protein. This table holds roughly 81,000 distinct CDR3 sequences, about 8.5% found once. Time point of the sample: pre-sensitization, week 0. Noted treatment: therapeutic diphenylcyclopropenone sensitization with weekly scalp DPC. Those who donated were patients with alopecia, 18 to 70 years of age, and suitable for DPC. Extraction yielded total RNA from whole blood (unfractionated). This clonotype was observed a few times. Germline V lookup: CDR1 SGHNT, CDR2 YYREEE (reference sequence). V lost 4 bases, J lost 8 bases, and 8 bases stayed unmatched. The CDR3 is made up of 15 amino acids.

This clonotype was sampled from a middle-aged man with alopecia areata. Some clones in this sample may be carry-over from other donors' samples. The material was whole blood, obtained in connection with sensitization to the hapten diphenylcyclopropenone (DPC). The rearrangement joins TRBV5-4 to TRBJ2-3, with 12 bases matching TRBD2. Here the CDR3 DNA reads TGTGCCAGCAGCCTAGCGGGGGGGCGTGGTGGTACGCAGTATTTT. This translates into CASSLAGGRGGTQYF.